These 20 T cell receptor beta chains originate from one sample sequenced in a study of blood T cell repertoires in COVID-19. Generated by immunoSEQ multiplex PCR, the TCRdb table keeps only in-frame clones and is missing some. In the table there are 90,000 to 150,000 clones, roughly 80% of which are singletons. The sample consisted of peripheral blood. These TCRs come from a man aged 65 to 85 with acute or convalescent COVID-19.

This chain uses TRBV7-2 with TRBJ2-7, with TRBD1 identical over 7 bases. This CDR3 is 14 amino acids long. V lost 2 bases to trimming and J lost 7 bases; unmatched junction nucleotides: 8. From germline, CDR1 is SGHTA and CDR2 FQGNSA. CDR3 in amino acids: CASSLSQGFGEQYF. CDR3 sequence (DNA): TGTGCCAGCAGCTTATCACAGGGGTTTGGGGAGCAGTACTTC.

In DNA form, the CDR3 reads TGTGCCAGCAGCCAGGGGGCAGGGAATGAGCAGTTCTTC. Translation: CASSQGAGNEQFF. The V gene is TRBV7-9, the J gene TRBJ2-1; 8 bases match TRBD1. V gave up 5 bases and J gave up 7 bases; unmatched junction bases: 4. The CDR3 length is 13 residues. Germline lookup yields CDR1 SEHNR and CDR2 FQNEAQ (reference sequence).

V usage is TRBV4-3 and J usage is TRBJ1-1; TRBD1 might be the D (6 bases). There are 15 residues in the CDR3. V shed 1 base and J shed 2 bases, with 11 bases lying between them. The V gene's germline CDR1 is LGHNA and CDR2 YSLEER. The CDR3 reads CASSQGAGANTEAFF. CDR3 sequence (DNA): TGCGCCAGCAGCCAAGGGGCAGGGGCAAACACTGAAGCTTTCTTT.

This sequence joins TRBV18 and TRBJ1-2, with D maybe TRBD1 (5 bases). CDR3 length: 16 amino acids. The V gene's germline CDR1 is KGHSH and CDR2 LQKENI. Trimming removed 1 base at V and 4 bases at J, with 16 bases between. The CDR3 nucleotides are TGTGCCAGCTCACCACAAAATGACAGAGCCGGCTATGGCTACACCTTC. Translated: CASSPQNDRAGYGYTF.

This rearrangement joins TRBV7-2 to TRBJ2-3, with D unclear. Germline-derived CDR1 and CDR2 are SGHTA and FQGNSA. The CDR3 has 13 amino acids. The ends were cut back, 3 bases at V and 5 bases at J, with 9 bases in the middle. The CDR3 region has the DNA TGTGCCAGCAGCTTTGCGGAGTTAGATACGCAGTATTTT. Protein: CASSFAELDTQYF.

In this sample, this clone turned up a few times. This sequence joins TRBV7-9 and TRBJ2-2; TRBD2 matches at 14 bases. The length of the CDR3 is 18 residues. Per the germline V gene, CDR1 is SEHNR and CDR2 is FQNEAQ (reference sequence). Trimming cost V 3 bases and J 3 bases; bases outside gene matches: 6. CDR3 nucleotides: TGTGCCAGCAGCTTGGGACTAGCGGGGGCTTCGGACACCGGGGAGCTGTTTTTT. This encodes CASSLGLAGASDTGELFF.

This chain connects TRBV28 to TRBJ1-2, with 12 bases matching TRBD1. The V gene's germline CDR1 is MDHEN and CDR2 SYDVKM. This CDR3 region has 16 residues. Trimming cost V 6 bases and J 7 bases; bases outside gene matches: 12. DNA for the CDR3: TGTGCCAGCAGGCGATCCGGGACAGGGGGCAGGGGTGGCTACACCTTC. Residues: CASRRSGTGGRGGYTF.

The chain recombines TRBV7-9 with TRBJ1-2, with a possible D match to TRBD1 (5 bases). Between the trimmed V and J ends, which lost 1 base and 2 bases, there was a span of 11 bases. The germline V gene encodes CDR1 SEHNR and CDR2 FQNEAQ (reference sequence). This CDR3 is 15 amino acids long. The CDR3 nucleotides are TGTGCCAGCAGCTTAGAGGGAGGGGAGAACTATGGCTACACCTTC. Translating it yields CASSLEGGENYGYTF.

The chain carries TRBV5-4 and TRBJ1-3; D is unresolved. This CDR3 has 16 amino acids. The germline gives CDR1 SGHNT, CDR2 YYREEE (reference sequence). Trimming took 3 bases from V and 0 from J, leaving 13 bases between them. CDR3 region: CASSSATANSGNTIYF. CDR3 in DNA: TGTGCCAGCAGCTCCGCCACAGCCAACTCTGGAAACACCATATATTTT.

The CDR3 bases are TGTGCCAGCAGCCGGCTAGCGGGAGGGTTAGACGAGCAGTTCTTC. Its translation: CASSRLAGGLDEQFF. This rearrangement joins TRBV5-4 to TRBJ2-1; 12 nucleotides agree with TRBD2. The CDR3 runs to 15 residues. The V gene end was trimmed by 4 bases and the J gene end by 10 bases; junction bases not matched to a gene: 9. Per the germline V gene, CDR1 is SGHNT and CDR2 is YYREEE (reference sequence).

A single count supports this clone. This chain uses TRBV7-2 with TRBJ1-1; D is undetermined. V was clipped by 3 bases and J by 6 bases, with 8 bases between them. The germline CDR1 and CDR2 sequences are SGHTA and FQGNSA. The CDR3 loop spans 12 amino acids. In DNA form, the CDR3 reads TGTGCCAGCAGCTTTTCGGGATCTGAAGCTTTCTTT. Translation: CASSFSGSEAFF.

The chain couples TRBV5-1 to TRBJ2-7; unclear D gene. This CDR3 contains 16 residues. Trimming took 0 bases from V and 0 from J, leaving 13 bases between them. Germline-derived CDR1 and CDR2 are SGHRS and YFSETQ. The CDR3 is CASSLAVGRNSYEQYF. CDR3 DNA: TGCGCCAGCAGCTTGGCAGTTGGCCGAAACTCCTACGAGCAGTACTTC.

The V call is TRBV6-6, the J call TRBJ1-1, with 9 nucleotides matching TRBD1. Germline loops: CDR1 MNHNY, CDR2 SVGAGI (reference sequence). The CDR3 extends over 14 amino acids. Germline trimming cut 5 bases from V and 6 bases from J; bases unmatched to any gene: 7. The CDR3 DNA sequence: TGTGCCAGCAGTCTCGGGACAGGGATCCCTGAAGCTTTCTTT. Its translation: CASSLGTGIPEAFF.

This clone was detected ten times or more. The V gene is TRBV19, the J gene TRBJ1-1; D not certain. The V end was cut by 7 bases, the J end by 5 bases, with 23 bases between. Germline assignment: CDR1 LNHDA and CDR2 SQIVND (reference sequence). The CDR3 consists of 16 residues. The CDR3 sequence: CASTSRVWREKTEAFF. Here the CDR3 DNA reads TGTGCCAGTACCTCCCGGGTGTGGAGGGAGAAGACTGAAGCTTTCTTT.

The V gene is TRBV7-9, the J gene TRBJ2-3; TRBD2 agrees at 10 bases. J gave up 3 bases and V 0 bases, and 3 bases lay outside the gene matches. The CDR3 extends over 16 amino acids. Germline V lookup: CDR1 SEHNR, CDR2 FQNEAQ (reference sequence). The CDR3 protein is CASSLASSGSTDTQYF. The CDR3 DNA reads as TGTGCCAGCAGCTTAGCGTCTAGCGGGAGTACAGATACGCAGTATTTT.

This chain connects TRBV6-5 to TRBJ1-3; 9 bases match TRBD1. The CDR3 runs 14 residues. V was pared by 6 bases and J by 11 bases, with 11 bases of the junction left unmatched. Germline CDR1 MNHEY, CDR2 SVGAGI. CDR3 residues: CASSVNPTGGAIYF. CDR3 coding DNA: TGTGCCAGCAGCGTAAATCCGACAGGGGGAGCCATATATTTT.

The rearrangement links TRBV12-5 to TRBJ1-6; weak D call: TRBD1 (6 bases). The CDR3 totals 15 residues. Germline loops: CDR1 LGHNT, CDR2 FRNRAP. V was pared by 4 bases and J by 7 bases, with 14 bases between. The CDR3 is CASGSEGTRNSPLHF. CDR3 sequence (DNA): TGTGCTAGTGGTTCTGAAGGGACAAGAAATTCACCCCTCCACTTT.

This clone was recorded only once. The rearrangement uses TRBV7-3 and TRBJ2-2; 10 bases are a match to TRBD2. CDR1 and CDR2 (germline): SGHTA, FQGTGA. The junction had 15 bases not matched to a gene; V was cut back by 5 bases and J by 6 bases. CDR3 size: 18 residues. The CDR3 region is CASSPYPSGSGVPGELFF. In DNA form, the CDR3 reads TGTGCCAGCAGCCCCTATCCTAGCGGGAGTGGGGTACCCGGGGAGCTGTTTTTT.

The CDR3 here is CASSLDFTLGEQYF. The CDR3 DNA reads as TGTGCCAGCAGCTTAGATTTCACCCTAGGAGAGCAGTACTTC. The gene calls are TRBV11-1 and TRBJ2-7; no reliable D call. V was cut by 1 base and J by 7 bases, with 14 bases left in between. From germline, CDR1 is SGHAT and CDR2 FQDESV (reference sequence). The CDR3 consists of 14 residues. Full variable domain (rest looked up from reference TRBV11-1 and TRBJ2-7): EAEVAQSPRYKITEKSQAVAFWCDPISGHATLYWYRQILGQGPELLVQFQDESVVDDSQLPKDRFSAERLKGVDSTLKIQPAELGDSAMYLCASSLDFTLGEQYFGPGTRLTVT.

This clone turned up a few times. The chain recombines TRBV5-6 with TRBJ2-7; TRBD1 aligns across 7 bases. The germline gives CDR1 SGHDT, CDR2 YYEEEE. Trimming at V came to 3 bases and at J to 7 bases, leaving 7 bases not matched to a gene. The CDR3 runs to 13 residues. In DNA form, the CDR3 reads TGTGCCAGCAGCTCGACAGGGTCGCTAGAGCAGTACTTC. This encodes CASSSTGSLEQYF.